This T cell receptor beta chain emerged from a study of PD-1 blockade in classical Hodgkin lymphoma. Study-wide background: Treatment was intravenous nivolumab, 3 mg/kg every 2 weeks, until progression. Notes on the study in general: The authors have not defined what causes the repertoire differences, possibly disease activity or prior therapy. Healthy donors reportedly exceeded newly diagnosed patients in baseline TCR diversity. The authors excluded patients who started nivolumab under 1 year after ASCT.

Comment on this clone: Its matching antigen is unknown.

The time point here: cycle 4 day 1 (C4D1), after five to seven weeks of nivolumab. Each patient relapsed following autologous stem cell transplantation, and prior brentuximab vedotin exposure differed. Method: immunoSEQ multiplex PCR; TCRdb's copy keeps in-frame clones and lacks some. The repertoire holds about 20,000 clones, approximately 80% seen once, with roughly 7% in the top ten. The J segment lost 3 bases and the V segment lost 4 bases, leaving 3 bases of the junction unmatched. The CDR3 spans 15 residues. Germline V gives CDR1 SGHRS, CDR2 YFSETQ. This sequence was found in a human donor with classical Hodgkin lymphoma. J is TRBJ1-4 and V is TRBV5-1; 10 positions match TRBD1. The source was peripheral blood mononuclear cells (PBMCs), collected before the fourth cycle of nivolumab. The CDR3 here is CASSGGQGANEKLFF. As DNA, the CDR3 is TGCGCCAGCAGCGGCGGACAGGGGGCTAATGAAAAACTGTTTTTT.